This T cell receptor beta chain came from a study of control samples from healthy donors and cancer patients. The junction had 10 bases not matched to a gene; V was cut back by 5 bases and J by 4 bases. This CDR3 comprises 16 residues. CDR1 MGHRA and CDR2 YSYEKL come from the germline V gene. Data came from immunoSEQ multiplex PCR; TCRdb stores just in-frame clones and leaves some out. The sample consists of 100,000 to 150,000 clones, over 75% of them appearing once. Source material: blood. This chain joins TRBV4-1 and TRBJ2-3; TRBD2 agrees at 9 bases. The source of this sequence is a man aged 18 to 30 in good health. CDR3 amino acids: CASSGLAGTGSDTQYF. CDR3 nucleotides: TGCGCCAGCAGCGGTCTAGCGGGGACGGGGTCAGATACGCAGTATTTT.